This TCR beta chain was found in a study of chemoradiotherapy in HPV16-positive cancers. Broader study findings: Candidate HPV-specific clones and E7-related TCR motifs grew in tumor during treatment. Better recurrence-free survival went with HPV-responsive T-cell expansion in HPV16-positive patients. Only two HPV16-positive patients supplied the functional HPV-specificity definition.

Sequencing was performed with immunoSEQ multiplex PCR; in TCRdb, only in-frame clones are kept and a portion is missing. The sample has some 11,000 clones, less than 80% seen once. This clone was seen only a few times. What it recognizes is unknown. The germline CDR1 and CDR2 sequences are SEHNR and FQNEAQ (reference sequence). Trimming removed 5 bases from V and 2 bases from J, with 15 bases in between. The CDR3 sequence is 15 residues long. Samples were taken several times over chemoradiotherapy. Sampling was carried out from a patient who underwent chemoradiotherapy. The V and J genes are TRBV7-9 and TRBJ1-2, with D maybe TRBD1 (5 bases). The TCR comes from a human donor with HPV-associated anogenital cancer. CDR3 nucleotide sequence: TGTGCCAGCAGCGTGGATGCAGGGAGCAACTATGGCTACACCTTC. It specifies CASSVDAGSNYGYTF.